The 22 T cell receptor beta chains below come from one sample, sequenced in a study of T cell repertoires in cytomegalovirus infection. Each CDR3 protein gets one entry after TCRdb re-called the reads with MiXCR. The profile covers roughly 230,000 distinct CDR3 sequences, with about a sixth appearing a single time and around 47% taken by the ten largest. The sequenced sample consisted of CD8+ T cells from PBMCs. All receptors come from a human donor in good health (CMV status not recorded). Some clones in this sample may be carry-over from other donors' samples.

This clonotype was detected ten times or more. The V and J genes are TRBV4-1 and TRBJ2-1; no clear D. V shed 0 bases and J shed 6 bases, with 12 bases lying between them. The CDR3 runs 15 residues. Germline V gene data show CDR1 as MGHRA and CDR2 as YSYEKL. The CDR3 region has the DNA TGCGCCAGCAGCCAAGACCAATCTGCCGGCAATGAGCAGTTCTTC. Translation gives CASSQDQSAGNEQFF.

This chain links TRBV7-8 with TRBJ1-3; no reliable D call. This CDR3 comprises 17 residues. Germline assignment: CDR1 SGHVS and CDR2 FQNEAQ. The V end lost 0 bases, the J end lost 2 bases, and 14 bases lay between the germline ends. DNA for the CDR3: TGTGCCAGCAGCTTAGCGACTAAAGCGGGTGCTGGAAACACCATATATTTT. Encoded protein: CASSLATKAGAGNTIYF. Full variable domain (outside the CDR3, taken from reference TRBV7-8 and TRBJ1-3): GAGVSQSPRYKVAKRGQDVALRCDPISGHVSLFWYQQALGQGPEFLTYFQNEAQLDKSGLPSDRFFAERPEGSVSTLKIQRTQQEDSAVYLCASSLATKAGAGNTIYFGEGSWLTVV.

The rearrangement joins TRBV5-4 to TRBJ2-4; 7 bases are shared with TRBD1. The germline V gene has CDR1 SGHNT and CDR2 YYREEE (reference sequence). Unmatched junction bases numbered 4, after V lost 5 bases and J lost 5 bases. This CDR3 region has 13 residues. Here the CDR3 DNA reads TGTGCCAGCAGTTCCGGGACAGAAAACATTCAGTACTTC. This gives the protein CASSSGTENIQYF.

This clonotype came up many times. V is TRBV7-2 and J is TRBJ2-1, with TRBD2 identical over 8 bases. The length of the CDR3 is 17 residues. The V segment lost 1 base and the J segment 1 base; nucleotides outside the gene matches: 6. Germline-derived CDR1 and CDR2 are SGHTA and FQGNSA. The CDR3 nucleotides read TGTGCCAGCAGCTTAGTTGTTCCTAGCGGGTCCTACAATGAGCAGTTCTTC. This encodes CASSLVVPSGSYNEQFF.

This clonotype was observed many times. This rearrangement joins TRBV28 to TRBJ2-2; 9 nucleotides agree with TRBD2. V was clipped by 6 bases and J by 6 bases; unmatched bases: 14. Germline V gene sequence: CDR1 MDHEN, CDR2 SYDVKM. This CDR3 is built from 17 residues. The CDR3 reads CASRMGLAALRAGELFF. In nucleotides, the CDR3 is TGTGCCAGCAGGATGGGACTAGCAGCGTTACGGGCCGGGGAGCTGTTTTTT.

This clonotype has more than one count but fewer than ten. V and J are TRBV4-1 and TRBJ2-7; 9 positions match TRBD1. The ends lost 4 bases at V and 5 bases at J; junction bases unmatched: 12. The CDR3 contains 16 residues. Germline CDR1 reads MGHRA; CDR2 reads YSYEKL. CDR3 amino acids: CASSLPRGQGGHEQYF. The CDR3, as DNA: TGCGCCAGCAGCCTCCCTAGGGGACAGGGAGGCCACGAGCAGTACTTC.

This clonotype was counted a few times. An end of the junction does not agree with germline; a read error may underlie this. CDR3 DNA: TGTGCTAGCAGCGCGGGACAGGGGTTCTCCTACGAGCAGTACTTC. Protein: CASSAGQGFSYEQYF. The V and J genes are TRBV7-6 and TRBJ2-7; 10 nucleotides match TRBD1. In germline, CDR1 is SGHVS, CDR2 FNYEAQ. The CDR3 contains 15 residues.

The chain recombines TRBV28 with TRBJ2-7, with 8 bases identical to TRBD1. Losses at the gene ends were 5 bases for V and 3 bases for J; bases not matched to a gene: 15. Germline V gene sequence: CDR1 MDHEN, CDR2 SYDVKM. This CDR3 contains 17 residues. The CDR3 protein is CASSLTGGGSTFYEQYF. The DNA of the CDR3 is TGTGCCAGCAGTCTAACAGGGGGAGGTAGTACTTTCTACGAGCAGTACTTC.

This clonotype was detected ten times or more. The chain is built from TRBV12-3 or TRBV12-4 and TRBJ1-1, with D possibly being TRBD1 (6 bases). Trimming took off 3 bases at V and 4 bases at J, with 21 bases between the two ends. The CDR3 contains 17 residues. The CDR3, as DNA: TGTGCCAGCAGTTTCCGTCGGACAGTCCTGTTTGGCACTGAAGCTTTCTTT. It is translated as CASSFRRTVLFGTEAFF.

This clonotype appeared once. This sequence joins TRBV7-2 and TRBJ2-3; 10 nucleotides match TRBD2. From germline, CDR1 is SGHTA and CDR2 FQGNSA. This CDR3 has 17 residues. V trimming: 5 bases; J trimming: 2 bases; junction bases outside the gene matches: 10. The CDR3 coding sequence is TGTGCCAGCAGCCCGGAAGCGGGGGGGCGAGTCACAGATACGCAGTATTTT. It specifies CASSPEAGGRVTDTQYF.

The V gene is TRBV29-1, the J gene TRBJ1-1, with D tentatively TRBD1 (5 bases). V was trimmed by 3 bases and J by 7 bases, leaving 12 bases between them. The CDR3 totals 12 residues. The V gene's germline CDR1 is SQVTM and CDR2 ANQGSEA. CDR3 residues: CSVDGRAGEAFF. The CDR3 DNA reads TGCAGCGTTGATGGCAGGGCGGGTGAAGCTTTCTTT.

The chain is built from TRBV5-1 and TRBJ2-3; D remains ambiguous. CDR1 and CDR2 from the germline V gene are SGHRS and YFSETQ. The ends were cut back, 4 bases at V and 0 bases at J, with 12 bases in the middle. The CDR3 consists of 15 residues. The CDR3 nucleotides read TGCGCCAGCAGCGTATTATACGCTAGCACAGATACGCAGTATTTT. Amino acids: CASSVLYASTDTQYF.

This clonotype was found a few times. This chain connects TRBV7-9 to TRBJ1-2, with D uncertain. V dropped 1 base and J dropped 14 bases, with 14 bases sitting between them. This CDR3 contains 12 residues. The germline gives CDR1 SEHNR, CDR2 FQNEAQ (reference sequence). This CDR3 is CASSLVDPLWTF. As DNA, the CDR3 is TGTGCCAGCAGCTTAGTAGATCCTTTGTGGACCTTC.

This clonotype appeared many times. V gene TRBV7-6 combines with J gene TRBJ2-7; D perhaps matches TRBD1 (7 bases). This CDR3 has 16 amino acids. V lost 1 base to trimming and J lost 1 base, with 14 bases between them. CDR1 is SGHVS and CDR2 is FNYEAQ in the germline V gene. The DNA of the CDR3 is TGTGCCAGCAGCTTAGGCCCAGGGGGGTCTTCCTACGAGCAGTACTTC. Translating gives CASSLGPGGSSYEQYF.

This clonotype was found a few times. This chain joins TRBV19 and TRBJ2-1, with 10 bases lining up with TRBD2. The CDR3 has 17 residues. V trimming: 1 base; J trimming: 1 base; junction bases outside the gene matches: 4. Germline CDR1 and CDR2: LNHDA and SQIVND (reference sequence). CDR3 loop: CASSIVLAGLSYNEQFF. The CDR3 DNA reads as TGTGCCAGTAGTATAGTACTAGCGGGACTTTCCTACAATGAGCAGTTCTTC.

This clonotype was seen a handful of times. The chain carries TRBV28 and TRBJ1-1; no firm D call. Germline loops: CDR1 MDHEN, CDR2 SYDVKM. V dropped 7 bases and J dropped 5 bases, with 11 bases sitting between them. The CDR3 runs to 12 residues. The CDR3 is CASNVLGTEAFF. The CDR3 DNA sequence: TGTGCCAGCAACGTACTAGGGACTGAAGCTTTCTTT.

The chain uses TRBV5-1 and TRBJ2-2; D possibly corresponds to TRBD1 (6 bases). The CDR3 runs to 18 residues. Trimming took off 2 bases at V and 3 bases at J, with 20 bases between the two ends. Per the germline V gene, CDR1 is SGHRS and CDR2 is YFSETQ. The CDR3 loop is CASSLGWGRTPDTGELFF. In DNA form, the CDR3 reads TGCGCCAGCAGCTTAGGATGGGGGCGAACGCCGGACACCGGGGAGCTGTTTTTT.

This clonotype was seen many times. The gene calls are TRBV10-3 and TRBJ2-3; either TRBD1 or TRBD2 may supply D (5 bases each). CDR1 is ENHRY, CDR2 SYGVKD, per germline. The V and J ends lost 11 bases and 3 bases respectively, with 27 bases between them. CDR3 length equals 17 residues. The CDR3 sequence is CAALEDPNGGNTDTQYF. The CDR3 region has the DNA TGTGCCGCCCTGGAGGACCCCAATGGGGGAAATACAGATACGCAGTATTTT.

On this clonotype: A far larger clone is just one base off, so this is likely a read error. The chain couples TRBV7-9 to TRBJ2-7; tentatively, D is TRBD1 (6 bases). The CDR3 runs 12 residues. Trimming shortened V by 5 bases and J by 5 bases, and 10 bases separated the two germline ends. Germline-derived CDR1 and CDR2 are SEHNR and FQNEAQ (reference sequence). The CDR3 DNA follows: TGTGCCAGCAGCCTGAGGGGGAACGAGCAGTACTTC. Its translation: CASSLRGNEQYF.

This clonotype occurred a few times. The DNA for the CDR3 is TGTGCCAGCAGCCACCATGCGCGGACAGGAGGGTCGACAGATACGCAGTATTTT. Protein product: CASSHHARTGGSTDTQYF. V is TRBV7-6 and J is TRBJ2-3; TRBD1 is a possible D gene (7 bases). Deletions cut 5 bases from V and 3 bases from J, with 24 bases between. CDR1 and CDR2 (germline): SGHVS, FNYEAQ. CDR3 size: 18 residues.

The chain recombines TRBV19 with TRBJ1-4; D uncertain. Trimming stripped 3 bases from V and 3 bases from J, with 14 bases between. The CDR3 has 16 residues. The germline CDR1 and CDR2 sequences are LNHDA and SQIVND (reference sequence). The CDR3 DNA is TGTGCCAGTAGTATCGAAGGAGGGCCGGCTAATGAAAAACTGTTTTTT. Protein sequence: CASSIEGGPANEKLFF.

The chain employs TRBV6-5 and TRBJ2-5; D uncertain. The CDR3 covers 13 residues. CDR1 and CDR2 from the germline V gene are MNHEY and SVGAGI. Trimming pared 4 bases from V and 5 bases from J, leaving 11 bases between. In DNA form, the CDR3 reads TGTGCCAGCAGTTCCCCCAACTGGGAGACCCAGTACTTC. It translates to CASSSPNWETQYF.